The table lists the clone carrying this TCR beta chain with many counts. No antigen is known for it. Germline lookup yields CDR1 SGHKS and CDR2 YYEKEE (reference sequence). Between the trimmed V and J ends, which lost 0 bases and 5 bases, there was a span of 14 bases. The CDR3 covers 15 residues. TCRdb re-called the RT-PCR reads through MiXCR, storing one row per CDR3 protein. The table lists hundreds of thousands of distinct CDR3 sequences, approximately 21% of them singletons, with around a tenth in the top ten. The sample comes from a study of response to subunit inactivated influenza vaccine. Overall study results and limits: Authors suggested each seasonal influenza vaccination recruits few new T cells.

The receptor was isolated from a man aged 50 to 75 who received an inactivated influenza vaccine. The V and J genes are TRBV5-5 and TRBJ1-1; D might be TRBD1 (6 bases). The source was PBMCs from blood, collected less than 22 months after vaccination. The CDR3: CASSLAAGALTEAFF. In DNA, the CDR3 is TGTGCCAGCAGCTTGGCCGCGGGGGCTTTGACTGAAGCTTTCTTT.